This TCR beta chain was captured in a study of blood T cell repertoires in COVID-19. Method: immunoSEQ multiplex PCR; TCRdb's copy keeps in-frame clones and lacks some. The data hold about 280,000 clones, with 90% observed a single time. Germline V gives CDR1 SGHDN, CDR2 FVKESK. J lost 9 bases, V lost 1 base, and 12 bases had no gene match. The CDR3 contains 16 residues. In this sample, this clone turned up a few times. This TCR came from a woman between 25 and 40 years old with acute COVID-19. The chain links TRBV14 to TRBJ2-1, with 7 nucleotides matching TRBD2. What was sequenced was PBMCs or T cells enriched from blood (not recorded which). The CDR3 protein is CASSQGGGSFSGEQFF. The DNA for the CDR3 is TGTGCCAGCAGCCAAGGGGGGGGTAGCTTCTCTGGTGAGCAGTTCTTC.